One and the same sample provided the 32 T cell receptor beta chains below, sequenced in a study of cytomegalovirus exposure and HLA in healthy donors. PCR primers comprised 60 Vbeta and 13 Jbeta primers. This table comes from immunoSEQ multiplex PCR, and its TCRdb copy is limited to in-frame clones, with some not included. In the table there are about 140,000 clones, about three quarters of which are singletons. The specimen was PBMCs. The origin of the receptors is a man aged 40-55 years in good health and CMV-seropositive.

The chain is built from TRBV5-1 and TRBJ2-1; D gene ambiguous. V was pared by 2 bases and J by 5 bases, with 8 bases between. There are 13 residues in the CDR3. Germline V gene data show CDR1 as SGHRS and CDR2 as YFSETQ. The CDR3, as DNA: TGCGCCAGCAGCTTTGGCCGCCACAATGAGCAGTTCTTC. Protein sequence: CASSFGRHNEQFF.

CDR3 DNA sequence: TGTGCCAGCAGCTTAGCGGGGTGGCTAGCGGACAACACCGGGGAGCTGTTTTTT. Protein product: CASSLAGWLADNTGELFF. J is TRBJ2-2 and V is TRBV7-6, with 7 nucleotides matching TRBD2. Germline assignment: CDR1 SGHVS and CDR2 FNYEAQ. CDR3 size: 18 residues. V lost 0 bases to trimming and J lost 2 bases; unmatched junction nucleotides: 9.

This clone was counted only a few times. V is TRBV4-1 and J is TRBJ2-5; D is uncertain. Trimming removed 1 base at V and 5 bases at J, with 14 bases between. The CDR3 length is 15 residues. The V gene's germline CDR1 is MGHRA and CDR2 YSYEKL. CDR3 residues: CASSQGGLLSETQYF. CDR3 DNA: TGCGCCAGCAGCCAAGGAGGATTGCTCTCGGAGACCCAGTACTTC.

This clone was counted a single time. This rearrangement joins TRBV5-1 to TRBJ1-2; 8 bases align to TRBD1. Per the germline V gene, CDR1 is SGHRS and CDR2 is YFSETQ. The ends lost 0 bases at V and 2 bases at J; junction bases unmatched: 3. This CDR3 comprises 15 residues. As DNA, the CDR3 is TGCGCCAGCAGCTTGGCTACAGGGGGAAACTATGGCTACACCTTC. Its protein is CASSLATGGNYGYTF.

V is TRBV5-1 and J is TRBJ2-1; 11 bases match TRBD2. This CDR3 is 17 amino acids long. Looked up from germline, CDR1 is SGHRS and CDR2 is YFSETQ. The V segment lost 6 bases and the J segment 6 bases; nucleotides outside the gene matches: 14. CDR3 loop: CASTQPSGTSGVNEQFF. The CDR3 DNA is TGCGCCAGCACCCAACCTTCCGGGACTAGCGGAGTCAATGAGCAGTTCTTC.

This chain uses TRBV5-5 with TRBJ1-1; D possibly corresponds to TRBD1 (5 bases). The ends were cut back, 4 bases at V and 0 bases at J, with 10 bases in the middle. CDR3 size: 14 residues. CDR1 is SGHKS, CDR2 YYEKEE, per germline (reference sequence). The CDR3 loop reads CASSETVMNTEAFF. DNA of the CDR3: TGTGCCAGCAGCGAGACAGTTATGAACACTGAAGCTTTCTTT.

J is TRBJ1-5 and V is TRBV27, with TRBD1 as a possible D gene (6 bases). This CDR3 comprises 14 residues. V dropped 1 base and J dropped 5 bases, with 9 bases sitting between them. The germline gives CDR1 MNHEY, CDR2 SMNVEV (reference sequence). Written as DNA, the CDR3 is TGTGCCAGCAGTTTATTCCGGACAGATCAGCCCCAGCATTTT. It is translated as CASSLFRTDQPQHF.

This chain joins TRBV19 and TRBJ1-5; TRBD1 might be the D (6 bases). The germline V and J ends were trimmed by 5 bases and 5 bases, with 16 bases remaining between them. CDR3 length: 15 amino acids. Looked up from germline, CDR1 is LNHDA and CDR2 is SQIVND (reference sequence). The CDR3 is CASSPVGRGHQPQHF. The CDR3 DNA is TGTGCCAGTAGTCCAGTAGGCAGGGGACATCAGCCCCAGCATTTT.

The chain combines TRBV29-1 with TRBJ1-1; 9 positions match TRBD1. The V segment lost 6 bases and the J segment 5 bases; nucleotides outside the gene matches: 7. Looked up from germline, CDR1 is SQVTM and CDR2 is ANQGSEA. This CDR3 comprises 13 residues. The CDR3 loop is CSVTRDRATEAFF. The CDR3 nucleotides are TGCAGCGTCACCCGGGACAGGGCAACTGAAGCTTTCTTT.

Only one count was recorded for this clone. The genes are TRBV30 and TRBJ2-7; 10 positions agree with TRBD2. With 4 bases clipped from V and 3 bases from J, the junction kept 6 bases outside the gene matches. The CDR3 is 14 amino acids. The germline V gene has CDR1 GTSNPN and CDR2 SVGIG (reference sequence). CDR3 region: CAWNRLAGDYEQYF. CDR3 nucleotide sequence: TGTGCCTGGAATCGGCTAGCGGGAGACTACGAGCAGTACTTC. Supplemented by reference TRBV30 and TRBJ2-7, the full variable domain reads SQTIHQWPATLVQPVGSPLSLECTVEGTSNPNLYWYRQAAGRGLQLLFYSVGIGQISSEVPQNLSASRPQDRQFILSSKKLLLSDSGFYLCAWNRLAGDYEQYFGPGTRLTVT.

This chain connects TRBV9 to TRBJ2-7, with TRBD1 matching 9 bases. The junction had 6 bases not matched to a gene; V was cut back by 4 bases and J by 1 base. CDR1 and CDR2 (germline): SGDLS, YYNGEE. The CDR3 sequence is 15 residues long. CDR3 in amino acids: CASSPRTGVSYEQYF. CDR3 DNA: TGTGCCAGCAGCCCGCGGACAGGGGTTTCCTACGAGCAGTACTTC.

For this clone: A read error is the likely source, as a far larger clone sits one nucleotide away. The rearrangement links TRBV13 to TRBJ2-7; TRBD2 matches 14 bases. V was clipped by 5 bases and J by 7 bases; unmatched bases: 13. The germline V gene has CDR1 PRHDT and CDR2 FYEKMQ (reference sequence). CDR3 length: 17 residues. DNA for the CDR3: TGTGCCAGCAGCGAGACTAGCGGGAGGGCATCCTACAATGAGCAGTACTTC. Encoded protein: CASSETSGRASYNEQYF. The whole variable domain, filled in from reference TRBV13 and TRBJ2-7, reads AAGVIQSPRHLIKEKRETATLKCYPIPRHDTVYWYQQGPGQDPQFLISFYEKMQSDKGSIPDRFSAQQFSDYHSELNMSSLELGDSALYFCASSETSGRASYNEQYFGPGTRLTVT.

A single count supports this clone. The CDR3 loop is CASTDDRGVGYTF. CDR3 bases: TGTGCCAGCACCGATGACAGGGGTGTTGGCTACACCTTC. The chain has TRBV4-2 and TRBJ1-2; 8 positions agree with TRBD1. V shed 7 bases and J 7 bases; nucleotides not matched to a gene: 8. This CDR3 is built from 13 residues. Germline loops: CDR1 LGHNA, CDR2 YNFKEQ.

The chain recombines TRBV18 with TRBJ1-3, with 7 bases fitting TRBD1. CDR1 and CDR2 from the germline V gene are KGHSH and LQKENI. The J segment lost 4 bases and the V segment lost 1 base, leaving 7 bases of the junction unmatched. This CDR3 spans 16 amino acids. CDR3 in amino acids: CASSPQGAREGNTIYF. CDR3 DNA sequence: TGTGCCAGCTCACCACAGGGGGCGCGAGAAGGAAACACCATATATTTT.

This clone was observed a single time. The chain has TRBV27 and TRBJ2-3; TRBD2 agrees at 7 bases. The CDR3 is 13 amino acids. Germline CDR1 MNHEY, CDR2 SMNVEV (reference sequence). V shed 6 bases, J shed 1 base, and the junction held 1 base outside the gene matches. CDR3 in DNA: TGTGCCAGCAGGGGAGGGGGCACAGATACGCAGTATTTT. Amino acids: CASRGGGTDTQYF.

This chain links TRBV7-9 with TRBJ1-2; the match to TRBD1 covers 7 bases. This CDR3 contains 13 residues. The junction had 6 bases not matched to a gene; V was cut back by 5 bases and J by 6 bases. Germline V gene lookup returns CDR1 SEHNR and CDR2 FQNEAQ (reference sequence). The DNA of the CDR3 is TGTGCCAGCAGCCAGACAGGGCCGCATGGCTACACCTTC. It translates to CASSQTGPHGYTF.

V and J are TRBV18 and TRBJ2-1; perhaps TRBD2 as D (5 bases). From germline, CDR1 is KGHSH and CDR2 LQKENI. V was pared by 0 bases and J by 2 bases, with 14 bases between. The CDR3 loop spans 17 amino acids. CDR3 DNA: TGTGCCAGCTCACCACCGGTTCGGGGAGAGACCTACAATGAGCAGTTCTTC. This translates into CASSPPVRGETYNEQFF.

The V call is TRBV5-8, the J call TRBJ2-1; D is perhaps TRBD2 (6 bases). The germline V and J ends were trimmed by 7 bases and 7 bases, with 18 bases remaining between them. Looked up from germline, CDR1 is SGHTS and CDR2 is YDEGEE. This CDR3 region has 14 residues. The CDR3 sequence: CASGMPRETNEQFF. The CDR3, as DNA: TGTGCCAGCGGCATGCCCCGGGAGACAAATGAGCAGTTCTTC.

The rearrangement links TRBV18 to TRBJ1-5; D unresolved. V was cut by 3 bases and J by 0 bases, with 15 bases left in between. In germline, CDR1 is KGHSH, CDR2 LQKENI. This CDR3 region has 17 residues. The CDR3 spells CASSPIGSQNSNQPQHF. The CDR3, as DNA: TGTGCCAGCTCACCGATCGGGTCTCAGAATAGCAATCAGCCCCAGCATTTT.

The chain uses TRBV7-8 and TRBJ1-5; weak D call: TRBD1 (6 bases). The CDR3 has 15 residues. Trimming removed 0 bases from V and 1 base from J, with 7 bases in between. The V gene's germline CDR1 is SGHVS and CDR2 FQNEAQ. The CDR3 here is CASSLAGASNQPQHF. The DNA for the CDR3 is TGTGCCAGCAGCTTAGCGGGGGCGAGCAATCAGCCCCAGCATTTT.

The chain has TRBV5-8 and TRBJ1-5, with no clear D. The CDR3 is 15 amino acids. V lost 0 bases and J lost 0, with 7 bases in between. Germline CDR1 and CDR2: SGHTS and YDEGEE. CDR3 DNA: TGTGCCAGCAGCTTGGTACGGTATAGCAATCAGCCCCAGCATTTT. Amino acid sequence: CASSLVRYSNQPQHF.

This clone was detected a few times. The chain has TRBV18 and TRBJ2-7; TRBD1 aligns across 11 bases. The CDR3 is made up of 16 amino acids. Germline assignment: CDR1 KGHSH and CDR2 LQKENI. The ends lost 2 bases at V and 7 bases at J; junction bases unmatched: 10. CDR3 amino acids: CASSPTHGQGAGEQYF. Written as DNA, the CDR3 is TGTGCCAGCTCACCAACGCATGGACAGGGGGCGGGGGAGCAGTACTTC.

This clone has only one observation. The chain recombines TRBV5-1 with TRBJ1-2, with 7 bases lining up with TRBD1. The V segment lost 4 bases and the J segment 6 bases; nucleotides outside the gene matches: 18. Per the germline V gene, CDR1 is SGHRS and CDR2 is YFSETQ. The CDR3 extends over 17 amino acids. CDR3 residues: CASSPTTGPTLLNGYTF. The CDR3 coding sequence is TGCGCCAGCAGCCCAACGACAGGGCCAACCTTATTGAATGGCTACACCTTC. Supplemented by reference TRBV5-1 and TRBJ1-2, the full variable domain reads KAGVTQTPRYLIKTRGQQVTLSCSPISGHRSVSWYQQTPGQGLQFLFEYFSETQRNKGNFPGRFSGRQFSNSRSEMNVSTLELGDSALYLCASSPTTGPTLLNGYTFGSGTRLTVV.

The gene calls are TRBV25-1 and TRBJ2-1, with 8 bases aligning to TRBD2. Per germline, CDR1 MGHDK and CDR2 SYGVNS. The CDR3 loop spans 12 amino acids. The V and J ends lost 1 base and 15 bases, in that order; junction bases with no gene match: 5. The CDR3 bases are TGTGCCAGCAGTGAATTCGGGACTAGACTGTTCTTC. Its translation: CASSEFGTRLFF. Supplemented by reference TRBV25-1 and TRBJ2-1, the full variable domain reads EADIYQTPRYLVIGTGKKITLECSQTMGHDKMYWYQQDPGMELHLIHYSYGVNSTEKGDLSSESTVSRIRTEHFPLTLESARPSHTSQYLCASSEFGTRLFFGPGTRLTVL.

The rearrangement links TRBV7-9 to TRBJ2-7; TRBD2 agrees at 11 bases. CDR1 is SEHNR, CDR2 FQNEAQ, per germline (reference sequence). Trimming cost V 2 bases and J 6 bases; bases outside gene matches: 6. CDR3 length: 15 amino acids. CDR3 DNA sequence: TGTGCCAGCAGCTTAATAGCGGGGGGGCCGTTCGAGCAGTACTTC. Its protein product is CASSLIAGGPFEQYF.

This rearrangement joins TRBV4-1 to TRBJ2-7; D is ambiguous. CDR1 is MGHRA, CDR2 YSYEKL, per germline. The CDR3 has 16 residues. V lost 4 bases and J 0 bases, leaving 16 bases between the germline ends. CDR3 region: CASSLGGGDPSYEQYF. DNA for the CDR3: TGCGCCAGCAGCCTAGGCGGTGGAGATCCCTCCTACGAGCAGTACTTC.

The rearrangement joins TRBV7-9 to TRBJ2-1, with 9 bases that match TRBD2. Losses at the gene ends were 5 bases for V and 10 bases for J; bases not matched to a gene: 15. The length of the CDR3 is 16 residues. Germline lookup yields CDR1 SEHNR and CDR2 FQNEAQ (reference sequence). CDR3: CASSPRGGRGGGEQFF. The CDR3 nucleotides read TGTGCCAGCAGCCCCCGGGGCGGGAGGGGAGGAGGCGAGCAGTTCTTC.

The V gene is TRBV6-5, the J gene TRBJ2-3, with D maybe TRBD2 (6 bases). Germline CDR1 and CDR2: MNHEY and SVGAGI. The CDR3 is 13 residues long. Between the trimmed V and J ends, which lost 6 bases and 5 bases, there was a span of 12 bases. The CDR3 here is CASSLGRGDTQYF. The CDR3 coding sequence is TGTGCCAGCAGCCTCGGGAGAGGAGATACGCAGTATTTT.

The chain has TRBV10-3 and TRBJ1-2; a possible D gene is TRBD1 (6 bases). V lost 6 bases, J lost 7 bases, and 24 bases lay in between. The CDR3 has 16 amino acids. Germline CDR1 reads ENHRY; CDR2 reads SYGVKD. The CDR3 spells CAISKGGGTSLFGYTF. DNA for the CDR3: TGTGCCATCAGCAAGGGGGGGGGCACCAGTTTATTTGGCTACACCTTC.

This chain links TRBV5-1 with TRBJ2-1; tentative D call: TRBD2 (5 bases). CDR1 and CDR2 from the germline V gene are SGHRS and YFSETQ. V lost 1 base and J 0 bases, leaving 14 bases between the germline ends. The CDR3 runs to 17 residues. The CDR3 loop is CASSLLGLMSSYNEQFF. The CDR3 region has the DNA TGCGCCAGCAGCTTGCTAGGACTCATGAGCTCCTACAATGAGCAGTTCTTC.

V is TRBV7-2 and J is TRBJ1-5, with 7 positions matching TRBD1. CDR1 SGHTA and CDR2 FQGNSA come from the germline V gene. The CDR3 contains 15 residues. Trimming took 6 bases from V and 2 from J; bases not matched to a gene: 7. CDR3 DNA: TGTGCCAGCAGTATCGACAGGGATCGCAATCAGCCCCAGCATTTT. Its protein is CASSIDRDRNQPQHF.

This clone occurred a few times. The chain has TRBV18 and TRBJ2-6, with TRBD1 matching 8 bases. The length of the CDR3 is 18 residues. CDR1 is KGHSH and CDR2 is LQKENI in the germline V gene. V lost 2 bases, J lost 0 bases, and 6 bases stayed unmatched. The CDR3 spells CASSPKGTGHSGANVLTF. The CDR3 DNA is TGTGCCAGCTCACCAAAGGGGACAGGCCACTCTGGGGCCAACGTCCTGACTTTC.